This is a list of T cell receptor beta chains from one sample in a study of blood T cell repertoires in COVID-19. Generated by immunoSEQ multiplex PCR, the TCRdb table keeps only in-frame clones and is missing some. The sample lists about 220,000 clones, around 83% occurring once. The specimen was peripheral blood. All receptors come from a woman between 50 and 59 years old with COVID-19, enrolled during active disease. Each CDR3 is given with its conserved first and last residue. D genes are given only for firm matches. Clone size is given for some rows only: seen once, a few or many times, or a class if the clone is expanded.

V: TRBV15; D: TRBD2; size: -; J: TRBJ2-1; DNA: TGTGCCACCAGCTCCCCTCAGCGACTAGCGGCACTCGAGGGGCTTCGGGGCCAGTTCTTC; CDR3: CATSSPQRLAALEGLRGQFF
V: TRBV20-1; D: -; size: -; J: TRBJ1-4; DNA: TGCAGTGCTAGTACGGGAATAGCGGAAAAACTGTTTTTT; CDR3: CSASTGIAEKLFF
V: TRBV5-1; D: TRBD1; size: -; J: TRBJ1-2; DNA: TGCGCCAGCAGAATTTCACCGGGACAGGGGTCTTATGGCTACACCTTC; CDR3: CASRISPGQGSYGYTF
V: TRBV14; D: -; size: -; J: TRBJ2-5; DNA: TGTGCCAGCAGCCAAGGGGTCGGGGAAGAGACCCAGTACTTC; CDR3: CASSQGVGEETQYF
V: TRBV5-4; D: TRBD2; size: -; J: TRBJ2-5; DNA: TGTGCCAGCAGCCGACTAGCGGGGGACGAGACCCAGTACTTC; CDR3: CASSRLAGDETQYF
V: TRBV28; D: TRBD2; size: -; J: TRBJ2-3; DNA: TGTGCCAGCAGTTTATTCACTAGCGGGCCCACAGATACGCAGTATTTT; CDR3: CASSLFTSGPTDTQYF
V: TRBV28; D: -; size: -; J: TRBJ1-2; DNA: TGTGCCAGCAGTTTAGGACTGTCCTCCGGCTACACCTTC; CDR3: CASSLGLSSGYTF
V: TRBV13; D: -; size: -; J: TRBJ2-1; DNA: TGTGCCAGCAGCTCCACGGGCACCAGTGGAGGGAGTTTCTACAATGAGCAGTTCTTC; CDR3: CASSSTGTSGGSFYNEQFF
V: TRBV18; D: -; size: -; J: TRBJ1-3; DNA: TGTGCCAGCTCGCCAGAAAGGGGGAACACCATATATTTT; CDR3: CASSPERGNTIYF
V: TRBV6-5; D: -; size: -; J: TRBJ2-4; DNA: TGTGCCAGCTTGGAGGATCTAGCCAAAAACATTCAGTACTTC; CDR3: CASLEDLAKNIQYF
V: TRBV12-3/TRBV12-4; D: -; size: -; J: TRBJ1-2; DNA: TGTGCCAGCAGCCCCAGTGAAGGGGCCGGCTACACCTTC; CDR3: CASSPSEGAGYTF
V: TRBV19; D: -; size: -; J: TRBJ1-2; DNA: TGTGCCAGTAGTATTCCAGGGCCCTATGGCTACACCTTC; CDR3: CASSIPGPYGYTF
V: TRBV7-7; D: TRBD1; size: -; J: TRBJ2-1; DNA: TGTGCCAGCAGCCCTAAGATAGGGCCGGGACAGGGGACTTACAATGAGCAGTTCTTC; CDR3: CASSPKIGPGQGTYNEQFF
V: TRBV9; D: -; size: -; J: TRBJ2-5; DNA: TGTGCCAGCAGCGTAGTCGGGGGTCGAGAGACCCAGTACTTC; CDR3: CASSVVGGRETQYF
V: TRBV19; D: TRBD1; size: once; J: TRBJ1-2; DNA: TGTGCCAGTAGTTCCCTTGGACAGGGGAGCTATGGCTACACCTTC; CDR3: CASSSLGQGSYGYTF